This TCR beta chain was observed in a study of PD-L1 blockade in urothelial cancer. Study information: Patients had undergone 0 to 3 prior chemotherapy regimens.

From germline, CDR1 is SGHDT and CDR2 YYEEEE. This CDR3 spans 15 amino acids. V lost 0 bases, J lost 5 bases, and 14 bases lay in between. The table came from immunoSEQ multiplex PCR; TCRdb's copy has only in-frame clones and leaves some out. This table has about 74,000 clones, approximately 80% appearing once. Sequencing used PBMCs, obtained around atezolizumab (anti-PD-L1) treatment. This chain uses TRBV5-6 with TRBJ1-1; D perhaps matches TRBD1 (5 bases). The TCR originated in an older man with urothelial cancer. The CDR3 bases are TGTGCCAGCAGCTTGGAGACAAGGGGAGGGACTGAAGCTTTCTTT. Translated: CASSLETRGGTEAFF.